This T cell receptor (beta chain) stems from a study of T cells in tuberculosis. Study-wide findings and caveats: Active tuberculosis alpha repertoires lay closer to GMM-specific TCRs than controls'.

Concerning this clone: Its antigen remains unknown.

V was pared by 4 bases and J by 1 base, with 10 bases of the junction left unmatched. Germline CDR1 is SGDLS and CDR2 is YYNGEE. This CDR3 has 16 residues. TCRdb's table, derived via immunoSEQ multiplex PCR, lists solely in-frame clones and lacks some. Of about 28,000 clones detected, around 90% appear once; the ten largest clones hold 5.5% to 7.5%. The sample taken for sequencing was PBMCs. This clonotype was sampled from a donor between 10 and 35 years old with latent tuberculosis or without tuberculosis infection. V gene TRBV9 combines with J gene TRBJ2-7; 8 bases are shared with TRBD2. DNA of the CDR3: TGTGCCAGCAGCTCGGGAAGCGGGGGCCCTTCCTACGAGCAGTACTTC. Translation: CASSSGSGGPSYEQYF.